Listed below are T cell receptor beta chains from one sample, sequenced in a study of T cells after somatic rescue of genetic block. Method: immunoSEQ multiplex PCR; TCRdb's copy keeps in-frame clones and lacks some. The table shows roughly 92,000 clones, with more than 80% occurring only once. Sample: peripheral blood mononuclear cells (PBMCs). All receptors come from a woman aged 18-35 years. CDR3s include the opening cysteine and the closing phenylalanine or tryptophan. The order of the fields is D gene, clone size, J gene, V gene, CDR3 DNA, CDR3 protein. D genes are given only for firm matches. Size is stated for part of the rows, as once, few or many counts, or as a class when the clone is expanded.

- - TRBJ2-7 TRBV7-9 TGTGCCAGCAGCTTAGGTTTGGGTTACGAGCAGTACTTC CASSLGLGYEQYF
- - TRBJ1-3 TRBV19 TGTGCCAGTAGGGCTTACCAGGGGAGCTCTGGAAACACCATATATTTT CASRAYQGSSGNTIYF
- - TRBJ2-7 TRBV5-1 TGCGCCAGCAGCTACACGGGGGCACCCTACGAGCAGTACTTC CASSYTGAPYEQYF
TRBD1 once TRBJ1-4 TRBV19 TGTGCCAGTAGTCCCAGCGGGGCAGGGGGTGAAAAACTGTTTTTT CASSPSGAGGEKLFF
TRBD2 - TRBJ2-5 TRBV29-1 TGCAGCGTTGCGGGCGCGGGAGGGCCTCTCGAGACCCAGTACTTC CSVAGAGGPLETQYF
TRBD1 - TRBJ2-2 TRBV5-1 TGCGCCAGCAGACACGCGGGACAGGGGAACACCGGGGAGCTGTTTTTT CASRHAGQGNTGELFF
TRBD1 few TRBJ2-3 TRBV18 TGTGCCAGCTCACCCCGCAGCAGGGGGCTTCACACAGATACGCAGTATTTT CASSPRSRGLHTDTQYF
- - TRBJ2-1 TRBV2 TGTGCCAGCAGTGATCGGGCGGTCACCTACAATGAGCAGTTCTTC CASSDRAVTYNEQFF
- - TRBJ1-4 TRBV6-5 TGTGCCAGCAGTTACAGGGGCACCGATGAAAAACTGTTTTTT CASSYRGTDEKLFF
TRBD2 once TRBJ2-1 TRBV11-3 TGTGCCAGCAGCCCCAACCGACTAGCGGGAGGGTACAATGAGCAGTTCTTC CASSPNRLAGGYNEQFF
- - TRBJ2-1 TRBV27 TGTGCCAGCAGTTTACCGGGGCCCTACAATGAGCAGTTCTTC CASSLPGPYNEQFF
- - TRBJ2-7 TRBV27 TGTGCCAGCAGCTTTAATGGGGTTCGGCAGGGTAGAGAGCAGTACTTC CASSFNGVRQGREQYF
- - TRBJ1-1 TRBV28 TGTGCCAGCAGTTTACCTACTGAAGCTTTCTTT CASSLPTEAFF
- few TRBJ1-1 TRBV29-1 TGCAGCGTTTTCTTCCGCACTGAAGCTTTCTTT CSVFFRTEAFF
- - TRBJ1-4 TRBV18 TGTGCCAGCTCCCTGTCGGACAAGGATGAAAAACTGTTTTTT CASSLSDKDEKLFF
TRBD1 - TRBJ2-5 TRBV5-1 TGCGCCAGCAGCTCCGGACAGGGGGTTAGGGAGACCCAGTACTTC CASSSGQGVRETQYF
- - TRBJ1-1 TRBV28 TGTGCCAGCAGTTTAGACAGAGTGGTCACTGAAGCTTTCTTT CASSLDRVVTEAFF
- - TRBJ2-1 TRBV4-2 TGTGCCAGCAGCCAAGGCGCCCCGCACGACTCCTACAATGAGCAGTTCTTC CASSQGAPHDSYNEQFF
- - TRBJ2-7 TRBV11-2 TGTGCCAGCAGCTTCTCGTCCAACTACGAGCAGTACTTC CASSFSSNYEQYF
- once TRBJ2-2 TRBV19 TGTGCCAGTACCGCTGTCGGGGGTGGGGAGCTGTTTTTT CASTAVGGGELFF
TRBD1 - TRBJ1-5 TRBV30 TGTGCCTGGAGTGTATCGGGACAGTTCAATCAGCCCCAGCATTTT CAWSVSGQFNQPQHF
- - TRBJ1-1 TRBV30 TGTGCCTGGAGTGTAGCGGGTCCGGAAGCTTTCTTT CAWSVAGPEAFF
TRBD2 - TRBJ2-1 TRBV19 TGTGCCAGTAGTATCCTGACTAGCGGGAGCAATGAGCAGTTCTTC CASSILTSGSNEQFF
- - TRBJ1-2 TRBV19 TGTGCCAGTAGTGAACAGGGCGGTGGCTACACCTTC CASSEQGGGYTF
- - TRBJ2-1 TRBV10-3 TGTGCCACCGGGGGACTTAACTACAATGAGCAGTTCTTC CATGGLNYNEQFF
TRBD1 few TRBJ2-1 TRBV6-1 TGTGCCAGCAGTGAAGAATTGGGGACAGGGAGCGATGAGCAGTTCTTC CASSEELGTGSDEQFF
TRBD2 - TRBJ2-1 TRBV5-1 TGCGCCAGCAGCTTCTTAGCGGGAGGGCACAATGAGCAGTTCTTC CASSFLAGGHNEQFF
TRBD2 - TRBJ2-1 TRBV5-1 TGCGCCAGCAGCCCCGGGACTAGCCCCTCTTCGAGGATAAGGGGGAATGAGCAGTTCTTC CASSPGTSPSSRIRGNEQFF
TRBD2 - TRBJ2-3 TRBV10-3 TGTGCCATCAGGGGGACTACTCCTAGCACAGATACGCAGTATTTT CAIRGTTPSTDTQYF
- - TRBJ1-1 TRBV5-1 TGCGCCAGCAGCACAATACCCAGGGGCAGGGACACTGAAGCTTTCTTT CASSTIPRGRDTEAFF
TRBD2 - TRBJ2-3 TRBV11-2 TGTGCCAGCAGCCAACTAGCGGGAGAGCAAGATACGCAGTATTTT CASSQLAGEQDTQYF
TRBD2 - TRBJ2-1 TRBV2 TGTGCCAGCACCGGCGGGAGCTCCTACAATGAGCAGTTCTTC CASTGGSSYNEQFF